The clone carrying this T cell receptor beta chain was detected many times. Its antigen is currently unknown. Germline V lookup: CDR1 SGDLS, CDR2 YYNGEE. The CDR3 has 15 amino acids. The V end lost 0 bases, the J end lost 3 bases, and 13 bases lay between the germline ends. These data come from a study of T cells in Graves' hyperthyroidism and ophthalmopathy. Study results and limitations: Blood held most thyroid clonotypes expanded above 0.001 frequency.

Amplified TCR beta CDR3 regions came from RNA transcripts. TCR CDR3 regions were first amplified by RT-PCR with HTBI primers. TCRdb re-derived calls from the multiplex PCR reads in MiXCR, one entry per CDR3 protein. The profile covers approximately 710,000 distinct CDR3 sequences, with 15% to 20% appearing a single time and 15% to 19% taken by the ten largest. The chain couples TRBV9 to TRBJ2-7; possibly TRBD1 for D (6 bases). The TCR comes from a middle-aged man with Graves' hyperthyroidism. Specimen: blood. CDR3 nucleotide sequence: TGTGCCAGCAGCGTAGGATGGGGGCTGAACTACGAGCAGTACTTC. This codes for CASSVGWGLNYEQYF.